The 20 T cell receptor beta chains reported below all come from one sample, sequenced in a study of blood T cell repertoires in COVID-19. Sequencing used immunoSEQ multiplex PCR; TCRdb keeps in-frame clones, though not all of them. The sample includes some 50,000 clones, 70% to 90% of them seen just once. The sequencing sample was made of peripheral blood. The receptor set was obtained from a woman between 65 and 79 years old with active COVID-19.

This sequence joins TRBV18 and TRBJ1-2; the match to TRBD1 covers 10 bases. CDR1 is KGHSH and CDR2 is LQKENI in the germline V gene. The V gene end was trimmed by 4 bases and the J gene end by 0 bases; junction bases not matched to a gene: 8. CDR3 length equals 17 residues. The DNA of the CDR3 is TGTGCCAGCTCACGGACGGGACAGGGGACCTCTAACTATGGCTACACCTTC. Encoded protein: CASSRTGQGTSNYGYTF.

The chain's CDR3 is CASSSGTGDWETQYF. The CDR3 coding sequence is TGTGCCAGCAGCTCCGGGACAGGGGACTGGGAGACCCAGTACTTC. The rearrangement links TRBV6-5 to TRBJ2-5, with 10 nucleotides matching TRBD1. Germline V gene sequence: CDR1 MNHEY, CDR2 SVGAGI. The trim removed 6 bases at V and 5 bases at J, leaving 9 bases unmatched. The CDR3 loop spans 15 amino acids.

The V gene is TRBV2, the J gene TRBJ1-1; the D is unclear. There are 12 residues in the CDR3. Trimming pared 3 bases from V and 8 bases from J, leaving 10 bases between. Germline V gene data show CDR1 as SNHLY and CDR2 as FYNNEI. The CDR3 bases are TGTGCCAGCAGTGAGTCCGAGTCCGAAGCTTTCTTT. This sequence encodes CASSESESEAFF.

This clone was seen a single time. The gene calls are TRBV7-2 and TRBJ2-2; TRBD2 aligns across 8 bases. The germline gives CDR1 SGHTA, CDR2 FQGNSA. The CDR3 extends over 15 amino acids. With V trimmed by 5 bases and J by 0 bases, 2 bases remained unmatched. The CDR3 loop reads CASSALAANTGELFF. The CDR3 DNA follows: TGTGCCAGCAGCGCACTAGCGGCGAACACCGGGGAGCTGTTTTTT.

The genes are TRBV14 and TRBJ2-7, with 9 positions matching TRBD2. This CDR3 comprises 16 residues. V shed 4 bases and J 0 bases; nucleotides not matched to a gene: 7. In germline, CDR1 is SGHDN, CDR2 FVKESK. The CDR3: CASSPPDSGSSYEQYF. The DNA for the CDR3 is TGTGCCAGCAGCCCCCCGGATAGCGGGAGCTCCTACGAGCAGTACTTC.

The CDR3 nucleotides are TGCGCCAGCAGCCGAAATGGGGTCCGGACTAGCGGCTACGAGCAGTACTTC. Translating gives CASSRNGVRTSGYEQYF. The chain couples TRBV5-1 to TRBJ2-7, with TRBD2 identical over 10 bases. The CDR3 spans 17 residues. The germline V gene encodes CDR1 SGHRS and CDR2 YFSETQ. The J segment lost 3 bases and the V segment lost 4 bases, leaving 13 bases of the junction unmatched.

This chain links TRBV24-1 with TRBJ2-7; 9 bases map to TRBD1. CDR3 length equals 16 residues. The V and J ends lost 5 bases and 3 bases, in that order; junction bases with no gene match: 10. Germline CDR1 reads KGHDR; CDR2 reads SFDVKD. The CDR3 nucleotides read TGTGCCACCAGTGGAAGTCGGACAGGGGCCGTCTACGAGCAGTACTTC. Protein product: CATSGSRTGAVYEQYF.

The rearrangement uses TRBV29-1 and TRBJ1-2; 12 positions match TRBD1. The V segment lost 2 bases and the J segment 11 bases; nucleotides outside the gene matches: 9. Germline CDR1 reads SQVTM; CDR2 reads ANQGSEA. The CDR3 length is 14 residues. Here the CDR3 DNA reads TGCAGCGTTGAAAAACCGGGACAGGGGGCACAGTACACCTTC. Translated, it gives CSVEKPGQGAQYTF.

This chain connects TRBV7-2 to TRBJ2-1; 10 nucleotides align to TRBD2. From germline, CDR1 is SGHTA and CDR2 FQGNSA. V shed 5 bases, J shed 0 bases, and the junction held 10 bases outside the gene matches. The CDR3 has 18 residues. The CDR3 DNA reads as TGTGCCAGCAGCCAAGCCGGGACTAGCGTTAGCTCCTACAATGAGCAGTTCTTC. This gives the protein CASSQAGTSVSSYNEQFF.

The chain carries TRBV28 and TRBJ1-2; weak D call: TRBD1 (6 bases). This CDR3 region has 14 residues. Germline-derived CDR1 and CDR2 are MDHEN and SYDVKM. V lost 1 base, J lost 5 bases, and 11 bases lay in between. CDR3 nucleotide sequence: TGTGCCAGCAGTTTATCGGTCAGGGGTTATGGCTACACCTTC. It translates to CASSLSVRGYGYTF.

CDR3 coding DNA: TGTGCCAGCAGCCAAAAGACAGGGAAAATAACTAATGAAAAACTGTTTTTT. Its protein product is CASSQKTGKITNEKLFF. The chain carries TRBV14 and TRBJ1-4, with 7 bases that match TRBD1. V lost 2 bases to trimming and J lost 1 base; unmatched junction nucleotides: 7. The germline V gene has CDR1 SGHDN and CDR2 FVKESK. This CDR3 is 17 amino acids long.

V and J are TRBV11-1 and TRBJ2-3; no clear D gene. Trimming stripped 6 bases from V and 3 bases from J, with 7 bases between. Looked up from germline, CDR1 is SGHAT and CDR2 is FQDESV (reference sequence). The CDR3 has 12 residues. CDR3 nucleotide sequence: TGTGCCAGCAGTCAAACTACAGATACGCAGTATTTT. Amino acid sequence: CASSQTTDTQYF.

This clone was counted a few times. The genes are TRBV19 and TRBJ1-6; D gene unclear. Germline values: CDR1 LNHDA, CDR2 SQIVND (reference sequence). The CDR3 extends over 16 amino acids. V was clipped by 5 bases and J by 7 bases, with 18 bases between them. The CDR3 loop is CASSPREGSGNSPLHF. DNA of the CDR3: TGTGCCAGTAGTCCTCGGGAGGGTTCGGGCAATTCACCCCTCCACTTT.

J is TRBJ1-5 and V is TRBV28, with D unclear. The CDR3 runs 14 residues. Trimming stripped 7 bases from V and 0 bases from J, with 10 bases between. Per the germline V gene, CDR1 is MDHEN and CDR2 is SYDVKM. In nucleotides, the CDR3 is TGTGCCAGCACGTTCGGAGATAGCAATCAGCCCCAGCATTTT. Protein sequence: CASTFGDSNQPQHF.

The count of this clone is one. The rearrangement uses TRBV19 and TRBJ2-3, with D tentatively TRBD2 (5 bases). The germline V and J ends were trimmed by 4 bases and 4 bases, with 15 bases remaining between them. The CDR3 consists of 15 residues. Germline V gene data show CDR1 as LNHDA and CDR2 as SQIVND (reference sequence). DNA of the CDR3: TGTGCCAGTAGTACGACACTGTTGGAGGCAGATACGCAGTATTTT. This gives the protein CASSTTLLEADTQYF.

The V and J genes are TRBV27 and TRBJ2-7; TRBD1 matches 7 bases. The CDR3 is 13 residues long. The V gene's germline CDR1 is MNHEY and CDR2 SMNVEV (reference sequence). Trimming took 6 bases from V and 4 from J; bases not matched to a gene: 6. CDR3 region: CASSPGQAYEQYF. CDR3 sequence (DNA): TGTGCCAGCAGCCCCGGACAGGCGTACGAGCAGTACTTC.

V gene TRBV5-1 combines with J gene TRBJ2-3; D gene ambiguous. The CDR3 loop spans 12 amino acids. V was pared by 4 bases and J by 0 bases, with 3 bases between. Germline V CDR1 and CDR2: SGHRS, YFSETQ. CDR3 sequence (DNA): TGCGCCAGCAGCGTAAGCACAGATACGCAGTATTTT. Its protein product is CASSVSTDTQYF.

The gene calls are TRBV28 and TRBJ2-1, with TRBD2 identical over 9 bases. CDR1 and CDR2 (germline): MDHEN, SYDVKM. V lost 2 bases, J lost 7 bases, and 6 bases stayed unmatched. The CDR3 runs 15 residues. This CDR3 reads CASSLGSGSWNEQFF. CDR3 nucleotides: TGTGCCAGCAGTTTAGGTAGCGGGAGTTGGAATGAGCAGTTCTTC.

This clone was picked up one time. CDR3 loop: CATSGQGQGAFRNTEAFF. For the CDR3, the DNA is TGTGCCACCAGCGGCCAAGGACAGGGGGCTTTTCGGAACACTGAAGCTTTCTTT. V is TRBV15 and J is TRBJ1-1, with TRBD1 matching over 11 bases. This CDR3 has 18 residues. V dropped 5 bases and J dropped 1; count of bases not matched to a gene: 12. Per germline, CDR1 LNHNV and CDR2 YYDKDF (reference sequence).

The rearrangement joins TRBV19 to TRBJ2-3, with 9 bases identical to TRBD2. The CDR3 spans 17 residues. Germline loops: CDR1 LNHDA, CDR2 SQIVND (reference sequence). Germline trimming cut 4 bases from V and 0 bases from J; bases unmatched to any gene: 8. CDR3 sequence (DNA): TGTGCCAGTAGTAGCCCTCTAGCGGGAAGAAGCACAGATACGCAGTATTTT. This gives the protein CASSSPLAGRSTDTQYF. Based on the CDR3 plus reference TRBV19 and TRBJ2-3, the full variable domain is DGGITQSPKYLFRKEGQNVTLSCEQNLNHDAMYWYRQDPGQGLRLIYYSQIVNDFQKGDIAEGYSVSREKKESFPLTVTSAQKNPTAFYLCASSSPLAGRSTDTQYFGPGTRLTVL.